This T cell receptor (beta chain) was identified during a study of T cells after yellow fever vaccination. Study-level information: The fractions with low cell numbers were processed using SMART-Seq v4 Ultra Low Input. General study points: Abundant clonotypes from the bulk population could get into FACS-sorted repertoires as contaminants. The secondary response was weaker but peaked faster, day 5 versus 15.

The CDR3 loop spans 13 amino acids. Germline loops: CDR1 SGHVS, CDR2 FNYEAQ. Trimming left V 5 bases short and J 6 bases short, with 14 bases between. The table lists this clonotype with many counts. What it binds is not known. UMIs were added to TCR cDNA along with a universal primer site when it was made by 5'RACE template switching. TCRdb recomputed calls from the 5' RACE reads with MiXCR, one row per CDR3 protein. The table shows 150,000 to 200,000 distinct CDR3 sequences, with roughly a tenth occurring only once. The chain joins TRBV7-6 to TRBJ2-7, with D possibly matching TRBD2 (5 bases). This TCR was recovered from a man aged 18 to 29 who received the YFV17D yellow fever vaccine. The input for sequencing was CD8+ T cells sorted from PBMCs, taken 45 days after the yellow fever booster vaccination. The CDR3 DNA reads as TGTGCCAGCAGCCGAGGGTCCTCGGGCGAGCAGTACTTC. Protein: CASSRGSSGEQYF.